A single sample gave rise to the 3 T cell receptor beta chains below, sequenced in a study of CD8+ T cells in alopecia areata. Specified treatment: oral pan-JAK inhibitor, 5-10 mg twice daily. Once RNA had been extracted, it was reverse transcribed into cDNA to act as the sequencing template. Assay: immunoSEQ multiplex PCR; the TCRdb copy retains only in-frame clones and omits some. This sample has around 300,000 clones, with 60% found just once. The sequencing used CD4+ T cells sorted from blood, collected around week 54, from a patient treated with tofacitinib. Receptors originate from a human donor with alopecia areata.

The rearrangement uses TRBV4-1 and TRBJ2-1; maybe TRBD1 (5 bases). The germline CDR1 and CDR2 sequences are MGHRA and YSYEKL. V lost 0 bases, J lost 7 bases, and 10 bases lay in between. The CDR3 sequence is 14 residues long. CDR3 region: CASSQEGQLNEQFF. In DNA, the CDR3 is TGCGCCAGCAGCCAAGAAGGACAACTTAATGAGCAGTTCTTC.

This clone was picked up a small number of times. The gene calls are TRBV7-8 and TRBJ1-5; D uncertain. The CDR3 loop spans 16 amino acids. Germline CDR1 is SGHVS and CDR2 is FQNEAQ. V was trimmed by 5 bases and J by 1 base, leaving 15 bases between them. The CDR3 spells CASSPGWGLSNQPQHF. For the CDR3, the DNA is TGTGCCAGCAGCCCGGGGTGGGGATTAAGCAATCAGCCCCAGCATTTT.

This clone has only one observation. The chain joins TRBV6-5 to TRBJ1-4, with unresolved D. This CDR3 has 14 residues. The V end was cut by 6 bases, the J end by 2 bases, with 10 bases between. The germline V gene has CDR1 MNHEY and CDR2 SVGAGI. CDR3 bases: TGTGCCAGCAGCCCCTCCCGTACTAATGAAAAACTGTTTTTT. This translates into CASSPSRTNEKLFF.